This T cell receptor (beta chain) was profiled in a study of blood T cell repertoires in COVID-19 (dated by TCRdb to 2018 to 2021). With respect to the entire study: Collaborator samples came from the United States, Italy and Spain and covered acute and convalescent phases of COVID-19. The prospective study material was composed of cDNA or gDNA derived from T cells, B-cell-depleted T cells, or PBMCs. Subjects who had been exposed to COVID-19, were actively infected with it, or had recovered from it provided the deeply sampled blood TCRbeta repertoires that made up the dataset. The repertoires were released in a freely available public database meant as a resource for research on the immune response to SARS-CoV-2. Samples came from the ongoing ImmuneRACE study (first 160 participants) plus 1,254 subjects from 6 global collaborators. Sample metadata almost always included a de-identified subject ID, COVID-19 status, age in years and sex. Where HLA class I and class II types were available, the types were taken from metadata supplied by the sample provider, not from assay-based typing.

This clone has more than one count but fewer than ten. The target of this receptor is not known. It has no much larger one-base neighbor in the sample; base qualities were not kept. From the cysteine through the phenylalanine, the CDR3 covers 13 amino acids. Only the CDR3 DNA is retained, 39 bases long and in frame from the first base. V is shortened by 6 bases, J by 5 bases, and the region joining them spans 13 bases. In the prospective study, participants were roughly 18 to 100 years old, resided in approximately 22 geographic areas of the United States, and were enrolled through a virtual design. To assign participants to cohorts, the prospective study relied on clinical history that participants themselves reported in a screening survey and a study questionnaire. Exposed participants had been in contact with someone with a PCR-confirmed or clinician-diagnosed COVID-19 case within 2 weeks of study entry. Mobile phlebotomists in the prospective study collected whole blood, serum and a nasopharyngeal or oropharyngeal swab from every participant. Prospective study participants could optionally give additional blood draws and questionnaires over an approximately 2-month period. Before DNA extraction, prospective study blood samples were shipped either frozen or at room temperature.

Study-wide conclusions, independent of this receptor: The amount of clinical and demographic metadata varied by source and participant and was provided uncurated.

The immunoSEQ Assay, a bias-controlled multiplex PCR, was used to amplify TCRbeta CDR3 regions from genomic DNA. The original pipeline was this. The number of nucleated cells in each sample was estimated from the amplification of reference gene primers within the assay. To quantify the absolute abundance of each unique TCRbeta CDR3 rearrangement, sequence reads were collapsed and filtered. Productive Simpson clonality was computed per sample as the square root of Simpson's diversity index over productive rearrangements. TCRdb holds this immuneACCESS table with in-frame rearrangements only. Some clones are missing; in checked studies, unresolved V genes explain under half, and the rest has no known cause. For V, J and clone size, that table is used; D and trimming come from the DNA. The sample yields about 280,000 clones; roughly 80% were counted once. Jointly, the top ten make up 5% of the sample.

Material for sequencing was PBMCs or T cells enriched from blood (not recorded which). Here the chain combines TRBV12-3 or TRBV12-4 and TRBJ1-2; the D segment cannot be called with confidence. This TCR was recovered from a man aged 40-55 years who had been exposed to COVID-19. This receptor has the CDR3 CASSQGGWYGYTF. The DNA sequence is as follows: TGTGCCAGCAGCCAAGGCGGTTGGTATGGCTACACCTTC.